These 2 T cell receptor beta chains share one sample of origin, sequenced in a study of shared clonotypes between healthy human individuals. Assay: immunoSEQ multiplex PCR; the TCRdb copy retains only in-frame clones and omits some. The table has 520,000 or so clones, more than 65% seen once. Sequencing used PBMCs. These receptors were taken from a woman aged 40 to 50 in good health. Some clones in this sample may be carry-over from other donors' samples.

This chain connects TRBV10-2 to TRBJ2-1; D tentatively fits TRBD1 or TRBD2 (5 bases each). The CDR3 runs 15 residues. V shed 6 bases and J shed 3 bases, with 15 bases lying between them. The germline CDR1 and CDR2 sequences are WSHSY and SAAADI. The CDR3 DNA reads TGCGCCAGCAGCGAGGAGGCAGGGAACTACAATGAGCAGTTCTTC. Amino acids: CASSEEAGNYNEQFF.

The chain is built from TRBV7-2 and TRBJ2-5; 8 bases are shared with TRBD2. CDR1 and CDR2 from the germline V gene are SGHTA and FQGNSA. V was pared by 0 bases and J by 4 bases, with 4 bases of the junction left unmatched. The CDR3 is 15 amino acids. The CDR3 coding sequence is TGTGCCAGCAGCTTAGCGGGAAGCGGGAGAGAGACCCAGTACTTC. It specifies CASSLAGSGRETQYF.